This record covers a single TCR beta chain. Antigen specificity is unknown. The investigators amplified TCR beta CDR3 regions from RNA transcripts. RT-PCR in the first round (using the HTBI primer set) targeted the TCR CDR3. MiXCR was run by TCRdb on the multiplex PCR reads, yielding one entry per CDR3 protein. This table has around 690,000 distinct CDR3 sequences, around 21% appearing once. J gave up 0 bases and V 6 bases, and 5 bases lay outside the gene matches. From germline, CDR1 is MDHEN and CDR2 SYDVKM. The CDR3 has 15 amino acids. These data come from a study of T cells in Graves' hyperthyroidism and ophthalmopathy. Under 3 months was the duration of disease in ophthalmopathy patients, who also had a Clinical Activity Score of at least 3 and a NOSPECS grade of at least 4. Broader study findings: The authors' 13 V-J model separated ophthalmopathy from stable hyperthyroidism. Blood also contained most expanded thyroid clonotypes above 0.001. The model anticipated ophthalmopathy a median around 6 months pre-onset.

The source of this sequence is a man aged 30 to 45 with Graves' ophthalmopathy. The specimen sequenced was blood. This rearrangement joins TRBV28 to TRBJ2-7, with 10 bases fitting TRBD2. DNA of the CDR3: TGTGCCAGCAGCTCAGCGGGAGGGCCCTCCTACGAGCAGTACTTC. Translated: CASSSAGGPSYEQYF.